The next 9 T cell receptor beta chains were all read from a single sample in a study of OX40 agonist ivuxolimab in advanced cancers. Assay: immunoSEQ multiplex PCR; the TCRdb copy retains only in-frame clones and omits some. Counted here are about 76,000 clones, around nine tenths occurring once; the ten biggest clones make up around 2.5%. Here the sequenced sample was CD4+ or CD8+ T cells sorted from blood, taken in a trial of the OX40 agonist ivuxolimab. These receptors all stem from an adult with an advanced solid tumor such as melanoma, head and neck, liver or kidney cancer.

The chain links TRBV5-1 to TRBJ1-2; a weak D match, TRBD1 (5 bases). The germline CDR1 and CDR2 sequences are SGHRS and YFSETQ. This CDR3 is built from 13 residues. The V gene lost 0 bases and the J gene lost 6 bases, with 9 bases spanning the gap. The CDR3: CASSLVGTNGYTF. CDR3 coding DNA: TGCGCCAGCAGCTTGGTGGGGACTAATGGCTACACCTTC.

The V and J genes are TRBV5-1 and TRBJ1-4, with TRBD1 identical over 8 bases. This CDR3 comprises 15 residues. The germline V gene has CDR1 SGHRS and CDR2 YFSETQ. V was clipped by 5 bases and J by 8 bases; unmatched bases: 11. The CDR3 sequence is CASRTTGAPSEKLFF. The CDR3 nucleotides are TGCGCCAGCAGGACGACAGGGGCTCCTAGCGAAAAACTGTTTTTT.

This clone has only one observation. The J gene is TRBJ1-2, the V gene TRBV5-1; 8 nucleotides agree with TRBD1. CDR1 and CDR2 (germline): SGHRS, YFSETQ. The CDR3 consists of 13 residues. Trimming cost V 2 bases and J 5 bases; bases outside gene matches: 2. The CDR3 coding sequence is TGCGCCAGCAGCTTCCAGGGGGCGTATGGCTACACCTTC. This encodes CASSFQGAYGYTF. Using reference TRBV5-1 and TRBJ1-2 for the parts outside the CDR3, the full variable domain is KAGVTQTPRYLIKTRGQQVTLSCSPISGHRSVSWYQQTPGQGLQFLFEYFSETQRNKGNFPGRFSGRQFSNSRSEMNVSTLELGDSALYLCASSFQGAYGYTFGSGTRLTVV.

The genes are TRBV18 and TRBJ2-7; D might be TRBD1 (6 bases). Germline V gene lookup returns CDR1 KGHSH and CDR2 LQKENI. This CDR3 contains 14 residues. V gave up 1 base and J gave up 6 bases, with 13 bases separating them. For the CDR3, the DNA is TGTGCCAGCTCACCACAGGGGGACGCCTCCGAGCAGTACGTC. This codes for CASSPQGDASEQYV.

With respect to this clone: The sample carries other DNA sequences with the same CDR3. The CDR3 DNA is TGTGCCAGCAGCTTAGGGTTAGCGGGCACCGGGGAGCTGTTTTTT. Protein: CASSLGLAGTGELFF. The chain links TRBV7-9 to TRBJ2-2; 7 bases agree with TRBD2. The CDR3 runs to 15 residues. Germline V CDR1 and CDR2: SEHNR, FQNEAQ (reference sequence). V lost 1 base to trimming and J lost 4 bases; unmatched junction nucleotides: 3.

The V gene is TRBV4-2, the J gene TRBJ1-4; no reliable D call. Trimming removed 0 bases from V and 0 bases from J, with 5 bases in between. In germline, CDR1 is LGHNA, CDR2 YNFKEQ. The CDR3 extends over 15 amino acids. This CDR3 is CASSQEGTTNEKLFF. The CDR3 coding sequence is TGTGCCAGCAGCCAAGAGGGTACAACTAATGAAAAACTGTTTTTT.

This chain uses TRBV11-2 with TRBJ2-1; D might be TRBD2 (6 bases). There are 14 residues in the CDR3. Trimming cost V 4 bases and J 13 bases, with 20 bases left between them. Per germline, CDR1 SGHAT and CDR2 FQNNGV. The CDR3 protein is CASSSLLRAGIQFF. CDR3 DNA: TGTGCCAGCAGCTCACTCCTTAGGGCGGGGATTCAGTTCTTC.

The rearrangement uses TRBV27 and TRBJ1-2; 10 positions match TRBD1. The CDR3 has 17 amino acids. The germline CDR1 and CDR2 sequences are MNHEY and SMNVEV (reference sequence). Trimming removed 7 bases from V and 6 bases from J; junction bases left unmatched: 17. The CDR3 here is CASMETTGTGEAHGYTF. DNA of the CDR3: TGTGCCAGCATGGAGACTACCGGGACAGGGGAGGCGCATGGCTACACCTTC.

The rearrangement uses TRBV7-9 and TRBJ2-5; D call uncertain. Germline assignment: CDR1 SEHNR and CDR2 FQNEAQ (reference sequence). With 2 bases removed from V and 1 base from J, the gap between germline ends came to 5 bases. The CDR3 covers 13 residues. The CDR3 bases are TGTGCCAGCAGCTTAAGCAGCCAAGAGACCCAGTACTTC. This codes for CASSLSSQETQYF.